One sample yielded the 17 T cell receptor beta chains listed below, sequenced in a study of T cell changes during pregnancy in multiple sclerosis. Here immunoSEQ multiplex PCR was the method, and the copy in TCRdb shows in-frame clones only, minus some. The sample holds tens of thousands of clones; 90% to 95% are singletons and the top ten take 0.6% to 0.75%. The starting material was CD4+ T cells from peripheral blood mononuclear cells, obtained before pregnancy. The receptors shown here come from a female donor with multiple sclerosis, enrolled in a pregnancy study.

V is TRBV11-1 and J is TRBJ2-5; D may be TRBD1 (6 bases). V was clipped by 5 bases and J by 5 bases, with 18 bases between them. From germline, CDR1 is SGHAT and CDR2 FQDESV (reference sequence). This CDR3 comprises 15 residues. Here the CDR3 reads CASSPQVRGKETQYF. CDR3 DNA: TGTGCCAGCAGCCCCCAAGTCAGGGGAAAGGAGACCCAGTACTTC.

The chain has TRBV30 and TRBJ2-3; possible D gene TRBD1, 6 bases. CDR1 GTSNPN and CDR2 SVGIG come from the germline V gene (reference sequence). The CDR3 sequence is 12 residues long. Trimming stripped 3 bases from V and 3 bases from J, with 7 bases between. The CDR3 loop reads CAWSTGTDTQYF. CDR3 bases: TGTGCCTGGAGCACAGGGACAGATACGCAGTATTTT.

The genes are TRBV5-4 and TRBJ2-5; D not resolved. CDR3 length: 14 residues. V was clipped by 0 bases and J by 6 bases, with 12 bases between them. Germline values: CDR1 SGHNT, CDR2 YYREEE (reference sequence). CDR3 region: CASSLVTRTQTQYF. CDR3 DNA: TGTGCCAGCAGCTTGGTGACTCGAACCCAGACCCAGTACTTC.

This chain connects TRBV7-9 to TRBJ1-1; the D gene is possibly TRBD1 (5 bases). In germline, CDR1 is SEHNR, CDR2 FQNEAQ (reference sequence). This CDR3 contains 17 residues. V lost 5 bases, J lost 3 bases, and 22 bases lay in between. This CDR3 reads CASSPIGTPGADTEAFF. The CDR3 nucleotides are TGTGCCAGCAGCCCCATAGGGACTCCTGGCGCGGACACTGAAGCTTTCTTT.

This chain joins TRBV30 and TRBJ2-5, with D unresolved. This CDR3 spans 10 amino acids. V dropped 7 bases and J dropped 5 bases, with 8 bases sitting between them. Germline assignment: CDR1 GTSNPN and CDR2 SVGIG (reference sequence). Written as DNA, the CDR3 is TGTGCCTCGAGCGTGGAGACCCAGTACTTC. Translating it yields CASSVETQYF.

CDR3 nucleotide sequence: TGTGCCATCAGTGTTCCCCCGGGGGGCTCCTACGAGCAGTACTTC. Translated: CAISVPPGGSYEQYF. The chain is built from TRBV10-3 and TRBJ2-7; the match to TRBD2 covers 7 bases. Trimming at V came to 4 bases and at J to 0 bases, leaving 6 bases not matched to a gene. Per the germline V gene, CDR1 is ENHRY and CDR2 is SYGVKD. The CDR3 covers 15 residues.

CDR3 DNA sequence: TGTGCCTGGAGTGTGGGCCACTATGGCTACACCTTC. Residues: CAWSVGHYGYTF. The genes are TRBV30 and TRBJ1-2; D remains ambiguous. This CDR3 has 12 residues. Trimming pared 0 bases from V and 3 bases from J, leaving 5 bases between. The germline CDR1 and CDR2 sequences are GTSNPN and SVGIG (reference sequence).

The genes are TRBV19 and TRBJ2-5; tentatively, D is TRBD2 (6 bases). Germline V gene data show CDR1 as LNHDA and CDR2 as SQIVND (reference sequence). The CDR3 covers 12 residues. The germline V and J ends were trimmed by 5 bases and 5 bases, with 9 bases remaining between them. The DNA of the CDR3 is TGTGCCAGTAGTCCTGGGAGGGAGACCCAGTACTTC. The encoded protein is CASSPGRETQYF.

This sequence joins TRBV6-5 and TRBJ2-1, with D possibly matching TRBD1 (5 bases). Germline CDR1 MNHEY, CDR2 SVGAGI. The CDR3 extends over 16 amino acids. Trimming removed 2 bases at V and 7 bases at J, with 18 bases between. CDR3 coding DNA: TGTGCCAGCAGTTACACTCCACAGGTCCATTGGAATGAGCAGTTCTTC. This translates into CASSYTPQVHWNEQFF.

The chain employs TRBV2 and TRBJ1-1; D not certain. The germline gives CDR1 SNHLY, CDR2 FYNNEI. The CDR3 totals 14 residues. Trimming pared 9 bases from V and 3 bases from J, leaving 17 bases between. The CDR3 loop reads CASIRVVGYTEAFF. CDR3 in DNA: TGTGCCAGTATCCGGGTAGTTGGGTACACTGAAGCTTTCTTT.

The chain links TRBV7-2 to TRBJ2-7; 8 nucleotides line up with TRBD2. Unmatched junction bases numbered 8, after V lost 6 bases and J lost 1 base. Germline-derived CDR1 and CDR2 are SGHTA and FQGNSA. The CDR3 sequence is 15 residues long. The CDR3 DNA reads as TGTGCCAGCAGACGCTCCGGGGGGGGGTCCTACGAGCAGTACTTC. Amino acids: CASRRSGGGSYEQYF. The full variable domain, its missing parts supplied by reference TRBV7-2 and TRBJ2-7, is GAGVSQSPSNKVTEKGKDVELRCDPISGHTALYWYRQSLGQGLEFLIYFQGNSAPDKSGLPSDRFSAERTGGSVSTLTIQRTQQEDSAVYLCASRRSGGGSYEQYFGPGTRLTVT.

This clone was seen once. The same CDR3 also results from other DNA sequences found in this sample. This chain links TRBV6-4 with TRBJ2-3; TRBD2 agrees at 11 bases. CDR3 size: 15 residues. Germline CDR1 is MRHNA and CDR2 is SNTAGT. The V and J ends lost 0 bases and 4 bases, in that order; junction bases with no gene match: 0. The CDR3 nucleotides read TGTGCCAGCAGTGACTCTAGCGGGGGGGCAGATACGCAGTATTTT. It translates to CASSDSSGGADTQYF.

The chain couples TRBV27 to TRBJ2-4; perhaps TRBD1 as D (7 bases). The V gene lost 6 bases and the J gene lost 1 base, with 13 bases spanning the gap. The CDR3 totals 15 residues. Germline V lookup: CDR1 MNHEY, CDR2 SMNVEV (reference sequence). The CDR3 DNA reads TGTGCCAGCAGGGCGACAGGGAGGGCCAAAAACATTCAGTACTTC. This encodes CASRATGRAKNIQYF.

The rearrangement joins TRBV5-8 to TRBJ1-5; D gene unclear. Germline V lookup: CDR1 SGHTS, CDR2 YDEGEE. V lost 2 bases and J 2 bases, leaving 20 bases between the germline ends. The CDR3 totals 18 residues. The DNA of the CDR3 is TGTGCCAGCAGCTTTTTAGGACTCAATAGCATCGGCAATCAGCCCCAGCATTTT. Translating it yields CASSFLGLNSIGNQPQHF.

The chain uses TRBV10-3 and TRBJ2-1; D is unclear. Deletions cut 3 bases from V and 8 bases from J, with 8 bases between. This CDR3 contains 12 residues. Germline CDR1 ENHRY, CDR2 SYGVKD. The CDR3 DNA sequence: TGTGCCATCAGTGAACGAGGAGATGAGCAGTTCTTC. It translates to CAISERGDEQFF.

J is TRBJ1-2 and V is TRBV6-6; the D is unclear. The CDR3 consists of 14 residues. V was trimmed by 6 bases and J by 3 bases, leaving 14 bases between them. From germline, CDR1 is MNHNY and CDR2 SVGAGI (reference sequence). CDR3 sequence (DNA): TGTGCCAGCAGCTCGGGTCTGGGTCACTATGGCTACACCTTC. It specifies CASSSGLGHYGYTF.

The CDR3 loop reads CASSLSFSSNQPQHF. CDR3 coding DNA: TGTGCCAGCAGCTTATCCTTTAGTAGCAATCAGCCCCAGCATTTT. The rearrangement uses TRBV7-2 and TRBJ1-5; no clear D. Germline values: CDR1 SGHTA, CDR2 FQGNSA. This CDR3 comprises 15 residues. Trimming took off 2 bases at V and 0 bases at J, with 8 bases between the two ends. The full variable domain, completed using reference TRBV7-2 and TRBJ1-5, is GAGVSQSPSNKVTEKGKDVELRCDPISGHTALYWYRQSLGQGLEFLIYFQGNSAPDKSGLPSDRFSAERTGGSVSTLTIQRTQQEDSAVYLCASSLSFSSNQPQHFGDGTRLSIL.